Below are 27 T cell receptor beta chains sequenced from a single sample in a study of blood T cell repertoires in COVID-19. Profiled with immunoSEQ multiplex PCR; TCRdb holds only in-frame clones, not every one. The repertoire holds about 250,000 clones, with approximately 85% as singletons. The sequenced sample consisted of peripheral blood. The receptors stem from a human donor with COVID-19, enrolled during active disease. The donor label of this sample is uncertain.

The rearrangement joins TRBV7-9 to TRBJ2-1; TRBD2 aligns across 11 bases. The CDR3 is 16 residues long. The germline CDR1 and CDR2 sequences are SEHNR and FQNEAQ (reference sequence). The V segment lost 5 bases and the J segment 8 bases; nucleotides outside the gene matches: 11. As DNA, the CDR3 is TGTGCCAGCAGCCATCTTAGCGGGAGGGGCGGAGATGAGCAGTTCTTC. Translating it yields CASSHLSGRGGDEQFF.

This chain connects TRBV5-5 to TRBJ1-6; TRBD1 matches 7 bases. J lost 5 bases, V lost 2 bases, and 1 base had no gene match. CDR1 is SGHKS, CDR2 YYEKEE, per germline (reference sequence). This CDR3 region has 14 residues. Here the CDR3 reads CASSFTGDNSPLHF. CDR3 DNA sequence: TGTGCCAGCAGCTTTACAGGGGATAATTCACCCCTCCACTTT.

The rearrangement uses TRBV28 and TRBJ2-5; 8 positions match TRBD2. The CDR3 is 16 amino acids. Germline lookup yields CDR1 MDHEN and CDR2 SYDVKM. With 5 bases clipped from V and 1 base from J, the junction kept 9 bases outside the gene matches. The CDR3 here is CASSPLGSGSQETQYF. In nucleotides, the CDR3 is TGTGCCAGCAGTCCCCTCGGGAGCGGGAGCCAAGAGACCCAGTACTTC.

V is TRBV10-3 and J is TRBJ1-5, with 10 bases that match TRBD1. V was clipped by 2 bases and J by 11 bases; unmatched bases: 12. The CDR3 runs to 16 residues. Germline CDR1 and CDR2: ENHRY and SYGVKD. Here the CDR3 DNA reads TGTGCCATCAGTGAGGCGGGGACAGGGGAAGGGAGGGCCCAGCATTTT. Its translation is CAISEAGTGEGRAQHF.

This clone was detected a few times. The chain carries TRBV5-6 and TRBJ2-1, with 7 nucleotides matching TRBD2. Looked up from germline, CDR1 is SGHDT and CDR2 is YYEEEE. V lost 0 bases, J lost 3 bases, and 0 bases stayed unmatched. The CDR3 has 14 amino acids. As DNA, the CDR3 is TGTGCCAGCAGCTTGGGGACTAGCTACAATGAGCAGTTCTTC. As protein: CASSLGTSYNEQFF. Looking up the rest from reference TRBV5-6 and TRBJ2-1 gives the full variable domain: DAGVTQSPTHLIKTRGQQVTLRCSPKSGHDTVSWYQQALGQGPQFIFQYYEEEERQRGNFPDRFSGHQFPNYSSELNVNALLLGDSALYLCASSLGTSYNEQFFGPGTRLTVL.

For the CDR3, the DNA is TGTGCCAGCAGCTTGGAACGTGGGACAGGGACAGGGGAACCCTACGAGCAGTACTTC. The encoded protein is CASSLERGTGTGEPYEQYF. This chain links TRBV5-8 with TRBJ2-7; TRBD1 matches 10 bases. V lost 0 bases, J lost 2 bases, and 14 bases stayed unmatched. CDR3 length: 19 residues. Germline assignment: CDR1 SGHTS and CDR2 YDEGEE.

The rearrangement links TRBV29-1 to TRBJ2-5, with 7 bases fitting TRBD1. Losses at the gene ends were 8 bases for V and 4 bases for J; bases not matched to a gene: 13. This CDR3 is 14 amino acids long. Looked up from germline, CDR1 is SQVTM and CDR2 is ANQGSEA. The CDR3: CSHGSLTGRETQYF. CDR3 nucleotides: TGCAGCCACGGATCTTTGACAGGGAGAGAGACCCAGTACTTC.

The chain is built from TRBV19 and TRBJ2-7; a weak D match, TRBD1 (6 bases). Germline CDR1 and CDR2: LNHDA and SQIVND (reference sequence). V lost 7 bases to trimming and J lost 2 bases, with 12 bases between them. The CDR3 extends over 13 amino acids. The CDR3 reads CASMVTGTYEQYF. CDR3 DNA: TGTGCCAGTATGGTCACAGGGACCTACGAGCAGTACTTC.

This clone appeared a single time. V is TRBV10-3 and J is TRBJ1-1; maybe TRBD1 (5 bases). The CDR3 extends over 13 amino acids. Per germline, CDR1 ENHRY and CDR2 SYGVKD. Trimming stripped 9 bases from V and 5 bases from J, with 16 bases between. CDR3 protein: CAISRDPGTEAFF. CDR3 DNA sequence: TGTGCCATTTCGCGGGACCCGGGGACTGAAGCTTTCTTT.

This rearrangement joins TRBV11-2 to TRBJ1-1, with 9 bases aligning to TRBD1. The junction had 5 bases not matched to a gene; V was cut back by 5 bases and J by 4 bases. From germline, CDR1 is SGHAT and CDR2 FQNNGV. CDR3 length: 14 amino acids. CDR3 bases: TGTGCCAGCAGCCGGGACAGGGAGGGCACTGAAGCTTTCTTT. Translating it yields CASSRDREGTEAFF.

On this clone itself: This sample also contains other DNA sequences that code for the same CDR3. The CDR3 DNA is TGTGCCAGCAGCCTACGACAGGGAGGTCAGCCCCAGCATTTT. It is translated as CASSLRQGGQPQHF. The rearrangement uses TRBV7-2 and TRBJ1-5, with 7 bases that match TRBD1. This CDR3 has 14 amino acids. J was trimmed by 6 bases and V by 5 bases; bases with no gene match: 7. The germline gives CDR1 SGHTA, CDR2 FQGNSA.

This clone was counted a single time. The chain's CDR3 is CASSLETGGSPLHF. The CDR3 DNA reads TGCGCCAGCAGCTTGGAGACAGGGGGCTCACCCCTCCACTTT. V and J are TRBV5-1 and TRBJ1-6, with 10 bases identical to TRBD1. V lost 0 bases, J lost 10 bases, and 1 base stayed unmatched. The CDR3 is 14 amino acids. Germline CDR1 reads SGHRS; CDR2 reads YFSETQ.

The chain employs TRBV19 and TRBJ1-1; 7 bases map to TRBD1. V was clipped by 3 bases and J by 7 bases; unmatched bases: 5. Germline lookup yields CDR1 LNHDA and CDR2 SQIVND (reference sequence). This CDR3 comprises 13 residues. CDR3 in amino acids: CASSIGAGGEAFF. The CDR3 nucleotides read TGTGCCAGTAGTATCGGGGCAGGGGGTGAAGCTTTCTTT.

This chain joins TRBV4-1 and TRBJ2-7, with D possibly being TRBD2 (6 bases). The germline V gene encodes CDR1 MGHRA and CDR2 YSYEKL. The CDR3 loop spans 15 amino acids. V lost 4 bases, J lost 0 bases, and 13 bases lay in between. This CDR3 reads CASSLLRGLSYEQYF. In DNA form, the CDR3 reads TGCGCCAGCAGCCTCCTGCGGGGACTCTCCTACGAGCAGTACTTC.

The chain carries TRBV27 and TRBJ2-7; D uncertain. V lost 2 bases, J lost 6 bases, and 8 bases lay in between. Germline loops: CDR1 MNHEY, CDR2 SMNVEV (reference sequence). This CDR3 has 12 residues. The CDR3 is CASSLITGEQYF. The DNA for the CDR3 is TGTGCCAGCAGTTTAATTACTGGCGAGCAGTACTTC.

CDR3 sequence reads: CASSLRPIRDRPSSGANVLTF. In nucleotides, the CDR3 is TGTGCCAGCAGCTTAAGGCCCATCCGGGACAGGCCTAGCTCTGGGGCCAACGTCCTGACTTTC. V gene TRBV7-3 combines with J gene TRBJ2-6, with 8 bases identical to TRBD1. Germline V CDR1 and CDR2: SGHTA, FQGTGA. After removal of 1 base from V and 0 bases from J, the junction contained 14 bases not matched to a gene. This CDR3 has 21 amino acids.

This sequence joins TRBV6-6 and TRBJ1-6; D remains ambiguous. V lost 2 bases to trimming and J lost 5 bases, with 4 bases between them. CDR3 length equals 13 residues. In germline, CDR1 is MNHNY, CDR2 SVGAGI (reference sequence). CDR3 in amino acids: CASSYTNNSPLHF. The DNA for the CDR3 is TGTGCCAGCAGTTACACAAATAATTCACCCCTCCACTTT.

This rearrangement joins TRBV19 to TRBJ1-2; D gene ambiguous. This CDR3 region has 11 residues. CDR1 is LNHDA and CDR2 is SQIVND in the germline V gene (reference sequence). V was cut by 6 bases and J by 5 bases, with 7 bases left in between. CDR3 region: CASSPGYGYTF. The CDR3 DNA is TGTGCCAGTAGCCCCGGGTATGGCTACACCTTC.

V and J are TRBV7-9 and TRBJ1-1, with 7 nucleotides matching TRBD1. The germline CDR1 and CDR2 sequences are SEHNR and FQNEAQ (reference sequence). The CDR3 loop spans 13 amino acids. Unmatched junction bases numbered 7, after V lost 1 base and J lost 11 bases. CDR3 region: CASSLEGTVGAFF. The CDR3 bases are TGTGCCAGCAGCTTAGAGGGGACAGTCGGGGCTTTCTTT.

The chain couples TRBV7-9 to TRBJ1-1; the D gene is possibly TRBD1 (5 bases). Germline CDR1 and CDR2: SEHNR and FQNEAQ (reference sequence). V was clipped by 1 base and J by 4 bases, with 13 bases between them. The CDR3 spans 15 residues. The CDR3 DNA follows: TGTGCCAGCAGCTTAGAGCAGGGAGGGAGCACTGAAGCTTTCTTT. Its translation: CASSLEQGGSTEAFF.

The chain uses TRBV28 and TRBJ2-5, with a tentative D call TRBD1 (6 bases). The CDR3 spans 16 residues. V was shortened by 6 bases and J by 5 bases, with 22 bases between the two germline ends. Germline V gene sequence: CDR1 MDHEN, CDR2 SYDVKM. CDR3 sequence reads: CASSRGARVSGETQYF. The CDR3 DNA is TGTGCCAGCAGCAGGGGTGCCAGGGTTTCAGGGGAGACCCAGTACTTC.

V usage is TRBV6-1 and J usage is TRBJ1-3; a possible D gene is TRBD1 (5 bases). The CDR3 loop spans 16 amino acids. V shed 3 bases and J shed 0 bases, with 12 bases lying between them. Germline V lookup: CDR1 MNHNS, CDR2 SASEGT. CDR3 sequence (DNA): TGTGCCAGCAGTGATACGGGGGACCCCTCTGGAAACACCATATATTTT. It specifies CASSDTGDPSGNTIYF.

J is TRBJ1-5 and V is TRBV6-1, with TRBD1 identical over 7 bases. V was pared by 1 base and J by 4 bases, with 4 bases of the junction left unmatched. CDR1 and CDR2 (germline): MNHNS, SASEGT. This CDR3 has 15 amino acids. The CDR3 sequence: CASSEVAGGNQPQHF. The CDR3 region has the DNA TGTGCCAGCAGTGAAGTGGCAGGGGGTAATCAGCCCCAGCATTTT.

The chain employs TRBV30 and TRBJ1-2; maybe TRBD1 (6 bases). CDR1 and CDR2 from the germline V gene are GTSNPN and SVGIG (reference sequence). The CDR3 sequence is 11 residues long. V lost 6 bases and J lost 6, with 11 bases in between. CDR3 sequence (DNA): TGTGCCTGCCGGGACACAAATGGCTACACCTTC. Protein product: CACRDTNGYTF.

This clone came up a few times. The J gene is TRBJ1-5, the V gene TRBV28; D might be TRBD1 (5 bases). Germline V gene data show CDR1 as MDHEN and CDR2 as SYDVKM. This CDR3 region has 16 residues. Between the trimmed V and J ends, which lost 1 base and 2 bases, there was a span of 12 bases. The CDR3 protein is CASSLSQGFGNQPQHF. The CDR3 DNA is TGTGCCAGCAGTTTATCCCAGGGCTTCGGCAATCAGCCCCAGCATTTT.

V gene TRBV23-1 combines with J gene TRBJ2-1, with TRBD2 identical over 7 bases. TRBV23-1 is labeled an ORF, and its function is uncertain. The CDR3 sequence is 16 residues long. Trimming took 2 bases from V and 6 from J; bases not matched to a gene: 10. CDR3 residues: CASSQMGGTTANEQFF. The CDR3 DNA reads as TGCGCCAGCAGTCAAATGGGCGGGACTACCGCCAATGAGCAGTTCTTC.

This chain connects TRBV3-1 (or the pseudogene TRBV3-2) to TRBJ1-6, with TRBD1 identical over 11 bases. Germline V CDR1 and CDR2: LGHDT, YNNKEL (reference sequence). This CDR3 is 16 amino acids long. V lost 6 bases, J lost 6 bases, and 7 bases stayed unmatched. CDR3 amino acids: CASSRGQGASNSPLHF. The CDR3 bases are TGTGCCAGCAGTCGAGGACAGGGGGCGAGTAATTCACCCCTCCACTTT.